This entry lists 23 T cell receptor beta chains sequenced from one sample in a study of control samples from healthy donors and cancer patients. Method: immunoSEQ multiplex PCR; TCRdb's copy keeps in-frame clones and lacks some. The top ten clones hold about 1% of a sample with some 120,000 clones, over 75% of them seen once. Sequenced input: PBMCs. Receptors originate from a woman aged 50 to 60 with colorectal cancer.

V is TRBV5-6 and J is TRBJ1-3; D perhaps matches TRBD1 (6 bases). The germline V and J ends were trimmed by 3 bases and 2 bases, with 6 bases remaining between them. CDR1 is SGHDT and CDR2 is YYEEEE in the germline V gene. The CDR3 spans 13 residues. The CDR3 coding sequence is TGTGCCAGCAGCTCAGGGGCTGGAAACACCATATATTTT. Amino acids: CASSSGAGNTIYF.

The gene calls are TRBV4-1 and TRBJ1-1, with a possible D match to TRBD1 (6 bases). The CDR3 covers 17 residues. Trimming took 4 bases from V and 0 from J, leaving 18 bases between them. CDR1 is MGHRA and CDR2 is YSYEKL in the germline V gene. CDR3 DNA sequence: TGCGCCAGCAGCCTCCGGGTCCAGGGGAGGATGAACACTGAAGCTTTCTTT. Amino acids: CASSLRVQGRMNTEAFF.

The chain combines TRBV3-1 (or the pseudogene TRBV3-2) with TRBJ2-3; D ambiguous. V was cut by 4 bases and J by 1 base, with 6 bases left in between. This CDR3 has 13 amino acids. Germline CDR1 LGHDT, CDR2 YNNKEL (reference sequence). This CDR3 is CASSLSGTDTQYF. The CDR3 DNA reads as TGTGCCAGCAGCCTGTCGGGCACAGATACGCAGTATTTT.

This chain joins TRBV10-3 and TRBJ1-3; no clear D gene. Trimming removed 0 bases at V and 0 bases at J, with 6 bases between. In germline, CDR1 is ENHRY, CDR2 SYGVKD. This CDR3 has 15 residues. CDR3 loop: CAISESQPSGNTIYF. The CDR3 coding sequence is TGTGCCATCAGTGAGTCCCAGCCCTCTGGAAACACCATATATTTT.

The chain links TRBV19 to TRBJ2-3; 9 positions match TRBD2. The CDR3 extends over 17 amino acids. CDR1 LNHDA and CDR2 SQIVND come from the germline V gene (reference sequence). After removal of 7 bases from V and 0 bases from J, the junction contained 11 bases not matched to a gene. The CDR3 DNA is TGTGCCAGTAATTCTGGCGGGAGGGCAATTAGCACAGATACGCAGTATTTT. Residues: CASNSGGRAISTDTQYF. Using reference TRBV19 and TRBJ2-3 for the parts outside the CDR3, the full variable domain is DGGITQSPKYLFRKEGQNVTLSCEQNLNHDAMYWYRQDPGQGLRLIYYSQIVNDFQKGDIAEGYSVSREKKESFPLTVTSAQKNPTAFYLCASNSGGRAISTDTQYFGPGTRLTVL.

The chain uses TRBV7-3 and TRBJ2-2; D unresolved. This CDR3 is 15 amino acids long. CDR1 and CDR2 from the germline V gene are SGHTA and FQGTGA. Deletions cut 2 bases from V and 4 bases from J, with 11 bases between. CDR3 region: CASSLDAVSTGELFF. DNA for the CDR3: TGTGCCAGCAGCTTAGACGCAGTCAGCACCGGGGAGCTGTTTTTT.

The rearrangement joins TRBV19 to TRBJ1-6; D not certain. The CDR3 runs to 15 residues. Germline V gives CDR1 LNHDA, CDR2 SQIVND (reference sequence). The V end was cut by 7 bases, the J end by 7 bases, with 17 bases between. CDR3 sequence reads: CASTPLAGENSPLHF. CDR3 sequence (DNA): TGTGCCAGTACCCCCTTAGCGGGCGAGAATTCACCCCTCCACTTT. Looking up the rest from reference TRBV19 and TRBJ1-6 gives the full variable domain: DGGITQSPKYLFRKEGQNVTLSCEQNLNHDAMYWYRQDPGQGLRLIYYSQIVNDFQKGDIAEGYSVSREKKESFPLTVTSAQKNPTAFYLCASTPLAGENSPLHFGNGTRLTVT.

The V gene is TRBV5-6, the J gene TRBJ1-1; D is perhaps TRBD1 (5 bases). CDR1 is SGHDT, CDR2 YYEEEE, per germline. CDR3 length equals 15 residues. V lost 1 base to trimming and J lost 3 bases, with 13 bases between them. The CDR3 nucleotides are TGTGCCAGCAGCTTGCTTACGGGACGGGACACTGAAGCTTTCTTT. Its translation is CASSLLTGRDTEAFF.

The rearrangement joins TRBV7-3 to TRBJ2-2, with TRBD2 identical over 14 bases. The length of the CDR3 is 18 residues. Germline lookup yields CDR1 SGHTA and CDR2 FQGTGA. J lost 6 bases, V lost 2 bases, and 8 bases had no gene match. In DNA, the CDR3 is TGTGCCAGCAGCTTAGTTGGGACTAGCGGGAGAGGCCCCGGGGAGCTGTTTTTT. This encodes CASSLVGTSGRGPGELFF.

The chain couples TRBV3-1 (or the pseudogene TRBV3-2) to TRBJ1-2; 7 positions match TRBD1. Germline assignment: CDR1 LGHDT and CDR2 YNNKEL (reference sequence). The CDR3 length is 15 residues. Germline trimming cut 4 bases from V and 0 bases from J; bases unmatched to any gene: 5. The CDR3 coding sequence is TGTGCCAGCAGCCCCGGGACAGATACTAACTATGGCTACACCTTC. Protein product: CASSPGTDTNYGYTF.

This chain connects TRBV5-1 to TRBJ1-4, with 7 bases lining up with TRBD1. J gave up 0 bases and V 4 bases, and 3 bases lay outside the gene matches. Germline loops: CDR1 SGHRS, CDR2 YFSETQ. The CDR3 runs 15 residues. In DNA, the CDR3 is TGCGCCAGCAGCACCCAGGGGGCAACTAATGAAAAACTGTTTTTT. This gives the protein CASSTQGATNEKLFF.

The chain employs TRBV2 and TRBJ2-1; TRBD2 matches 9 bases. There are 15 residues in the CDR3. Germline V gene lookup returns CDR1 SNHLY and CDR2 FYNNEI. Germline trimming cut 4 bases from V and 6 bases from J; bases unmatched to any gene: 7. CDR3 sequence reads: CASSGSSGNGNEQFF. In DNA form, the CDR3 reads TGTGCCAGCAGTGGGTCTAGCGGGAATGGCAATGAGCAGTTCTTC.

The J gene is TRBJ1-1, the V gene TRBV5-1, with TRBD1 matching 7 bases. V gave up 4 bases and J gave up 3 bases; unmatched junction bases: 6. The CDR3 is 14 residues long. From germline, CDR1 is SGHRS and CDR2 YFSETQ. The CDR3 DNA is TGCGCCAGCAGCCCGACAGGGCCCCACACTGAAGCTTTCTTT. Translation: CASSPTGPHTEAFF.

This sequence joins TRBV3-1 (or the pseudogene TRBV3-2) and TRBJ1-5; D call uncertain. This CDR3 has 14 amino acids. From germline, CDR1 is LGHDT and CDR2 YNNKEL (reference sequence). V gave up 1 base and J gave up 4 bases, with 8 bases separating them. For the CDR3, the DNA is TGTGCCAGCAGCCAAGCAGGCGAGAATCAGCCCCAGCATTTT. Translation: CASSQAGENQPQHF.

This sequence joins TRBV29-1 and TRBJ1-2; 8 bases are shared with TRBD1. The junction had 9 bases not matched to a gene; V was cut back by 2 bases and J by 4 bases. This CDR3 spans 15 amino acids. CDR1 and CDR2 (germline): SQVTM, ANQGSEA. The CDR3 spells CSVEIGQGQVYGYTF. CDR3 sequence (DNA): TGCAGCGTTGAAATAGGACAGGGACAAGTCTATGGCTACACCTTC.

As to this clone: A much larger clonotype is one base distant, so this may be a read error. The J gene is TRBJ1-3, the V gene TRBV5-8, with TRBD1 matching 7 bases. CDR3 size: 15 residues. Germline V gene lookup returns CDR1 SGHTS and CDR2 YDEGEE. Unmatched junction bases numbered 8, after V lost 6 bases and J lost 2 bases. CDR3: CASTSDRVPGNTIYF. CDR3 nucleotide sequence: TGTGCCAGCACCTCAGACAGGGTCCCTGGAAACACCATATATTTT. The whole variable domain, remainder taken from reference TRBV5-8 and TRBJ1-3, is EAGVTQSPTHLIKTRGQQATLRCSPISGHTSVYWYQQALGLGLQFLLWYDEGEERNRGNFPPRFSGRQFPNYSSELNVNALELEDSALYLCASTSDRVPGNTIYFGEGSWLTVV.

This CDR3 is CASSFALGGQETQYF. CDR3 DNA: TGTGCCAGCAGCTTTGCCCTCGGGGGACAAGAGACCCAGTACTTC. The V gene is TRBV11-2, the J gene TRBJ2-5; D perhaps matches TRBD2 (6 bases). In germline, CDR1 is SGHAT, CDR2 FQNNGV. The V and J ends lost 3 bases and 2 bases respectively, with 13 bases between them. The length of the CDR3 is 15 residues. The full variable domain, rest sourced from reference TRBV11-2 and TRBJ2-5, is EAGVAQSPRYKIIEKRQSVAFWCNPISGHATLYWYQQILGQGPKLLIQFQNNGVVDDSQLPKDRFSAERLKGVDSTLKIQPAKLEDSAVYLCASSFALGGQETQYFGPGTRLLVL.

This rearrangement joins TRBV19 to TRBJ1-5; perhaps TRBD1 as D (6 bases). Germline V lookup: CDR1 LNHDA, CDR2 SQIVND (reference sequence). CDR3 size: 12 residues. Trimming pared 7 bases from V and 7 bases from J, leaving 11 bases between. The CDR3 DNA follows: TGTGCCAGTAAACAGGGTAGCCAGCCCCAGCATTTT. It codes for CASKQGSQPQHF.

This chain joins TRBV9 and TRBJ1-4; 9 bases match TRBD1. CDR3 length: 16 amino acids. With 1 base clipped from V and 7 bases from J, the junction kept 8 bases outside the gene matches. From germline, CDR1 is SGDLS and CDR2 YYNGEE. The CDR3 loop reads CASSVTIGTGSEKLFF. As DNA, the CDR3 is TGTGCCAGCAGCGTAACCATCGGGACAGGGAGTGAAAAACTGTTTTTT. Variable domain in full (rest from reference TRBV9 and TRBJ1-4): DSGVTQTPKHLITATGQRVTLRCSPRSGDLSVYWYQQSLDQGLQFLIQYYNGEERAKGNILERFSAQQFPDLHSELNLSSLELGDSALYFCASSVTIGTGSEKLFFGSGTQLSVL.

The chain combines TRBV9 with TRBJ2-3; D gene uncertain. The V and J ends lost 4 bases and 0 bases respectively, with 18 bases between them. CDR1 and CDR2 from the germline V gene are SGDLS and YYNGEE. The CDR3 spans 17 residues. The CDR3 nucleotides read TGTGCCAGCAGCCTGGGTTATGACGGACCGAGCACAGATACGCAGTATTTT. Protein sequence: CASSLGYDGPSTDTQYF. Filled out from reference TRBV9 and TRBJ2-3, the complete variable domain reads DSGVTQTPKHLITATGQRVTLRCSPRSGDLSVYWYQQSLDQGLQFLIQYYNGEERAKGNILERFSAQQFPDLHSELNLSSLELGDSALYFCASSLGYDGPSTDTQYFGPGTRLTVL.

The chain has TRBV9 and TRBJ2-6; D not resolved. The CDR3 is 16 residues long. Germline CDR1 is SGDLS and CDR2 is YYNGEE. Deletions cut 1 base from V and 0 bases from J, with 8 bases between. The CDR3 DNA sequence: TGTGCCAGCAGCGTATTTTCCGCCTCTGGGGCCAACGTCCTGACTTTC. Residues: CASSVFSASGANVLTF. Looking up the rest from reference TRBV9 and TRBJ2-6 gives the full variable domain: DSGVTQTPKHLITATGQRVTLRCSPRSGDLSVYWYQQSLDQGLQFLIQYYNGEERAKGNILERFSAQQFPDLHSELNLSSLELGDSALYFCASSVFSASGANVLTFGAGSRLTVL.

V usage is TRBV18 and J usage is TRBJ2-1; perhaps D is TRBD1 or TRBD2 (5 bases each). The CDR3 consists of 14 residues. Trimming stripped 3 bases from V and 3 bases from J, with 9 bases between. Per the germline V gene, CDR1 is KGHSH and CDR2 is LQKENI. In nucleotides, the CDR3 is TGTGCCAGCTCACCGGGGGATTTCTACAATGAGCAGTTCTTC. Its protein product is CASSPGDFYNEQFF.

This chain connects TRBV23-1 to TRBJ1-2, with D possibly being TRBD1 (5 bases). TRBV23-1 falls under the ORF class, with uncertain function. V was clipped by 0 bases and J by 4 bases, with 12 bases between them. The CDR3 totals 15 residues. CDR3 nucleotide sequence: TGCGCCAGCAGTCAATCTATCGGGGGGTGCTATGGCTACACCTTC. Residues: CASSQSIGGCYGYTF.